This T cell receptor beta chain originates from a study of blood T cells in healthy people across ages. General observations from the study: Strong correlation was found linking TCR beta diversity to naive T cell percentage. Changes in expanded clonotypes were possibly confounded, as the CMV status of donors was unknown.

The authors ran a second PCR of about 6 to 11 cycles using a sample-barcoded 5' primer and a J-beta primer mix. The template-switch adaptor was a 5' adaptor with 12 random nucleotides. It tagged each cDNA molecule. TCRdb reprocessed the 5' RACE reads via MiXCR and lists one record per CDR3 protein. Among about 1.1 million distinct CDR3 sequences listed, less than 45% were seen once. Extractions gave at least 6 micrograms of total RNA per sample. CDR1 and CDR2 from the germline V gene are SGDLS and YYNGEE. The length of the CDR3 is 14 residues. V lost 0 bases and J lost 7, with 10 bases in between. Note on this clonotype: Its antigen remains unknown.

The sequenced sample was blood. The gene calls are TRBV9 and TRBJ2-2; D remains unclear. This TCR derives from a man aged 18 to 30 in good health. The CDR3 DNA reads as TGTGCCAGCAGCGTAGGGGATAGCTTCGGGGAGCTGTTTTTT. Translated: CASSVGDSFGELFF.